This T cell receptor beta chain emerged from a study of Tregs in tolerant kidney transplant recipients. As regards this clone: Its antigen is not known.

Findings of the study overall: Findings come from small patient numbers and require larger validation. This study did not directly address biological reproducibility.

Here immunoSEQ multiplex PCR was the method, and the copy in TCRdb shows in-frame clones only, minus some. The profile shows some 240,000 clones, about four fifths of them singletons. This receptor was identified in a human donor in good health. Specimen: CD4+ T cells from blood.

This CDR3 reads CASSPRGGPTYEQYF. The CDR3 DNA reads as TGTGCCAGCTCACCCAGAGGCGGGCCTACCTACGAGCAGTACTTC. The rearrangement joins TRBV18 to TRBJ2-5; D is possibly TRBD2 (5 bases). The J call is uncertain, as TRBJ2-7 better fits the DNA end. The germline V gene has CDR1 KGHSH and CDR2 LQKENI. The CDR3 consists of 15 residues.